These 10 T cell receptor beta chains were sequenced from one sample in a study of response to subunit inactivated influenza vaccine. TCRdb passed the RT-PCR reads through MiXCR, listing each CDR3 protein once. The repertoire holds around 500,000 distinct CDR3 sequences, with 11% as singletons. Sequencing was performed on PBMCs from blood, taken about 6 weeks after vaccination. The receptors come from a man aged 45-65 years who received an inactivated influenza vaccine.

This clonotype has just a few counts. The V and J genes are TRBV14 and TRBJ2-7; tentative D call: TRBD2 (5 bases). Trimming shortened V by 4 bases and J by 5 bases, and 12 bases separated the two germline ends. The CDR3 is made up of 13 amino acids. Looked up from germline, CDR1 is SGHDN and CDR2 is FVKESK. The CDR3 is CASSPHGKHEQYF. The CDR3 region has the DNA TGTGCCAGCAGCCCCCACGGGAAACACGAGCAGTACTTC.

The chain carries TRBV29-1 and TRBJ2-1, with 9 nucleotides matching TRBD2. The CDR3 contains 16 residues. V was clipped by 6 bases and J by 2 bases; unmatched bases: 11. CDR1 SQVTM and CDR2 ANQGSEA come from the germline V gene. DNA of the CDR3: TGCAGCGTAAGAGCGGGAGGCGTGGGAACCTACAATGAGCAGTTCTTC. This sequence encodes CSVRAGGVGTYNEQFF.

There are many counts of this clonotype. The chain uses TRBV4-1 and TRBJ1-2; 7 nucleotides agree with TRBD1. Per germline, CDR1 MGHRA and CDR2 YSYEKL. This CDR3 is 14 amino acids long. Germline trimming cut 4 bases from V and 4 bases from J; bases unmatched to any gene: 6. The CDR3 DNA reads TGCGCCAGCAGCCGAGGACAGGCCGGCTATGGCTACACCTTC. This gives the protein CASSRGQAGYGYTF.

This clonotype occurred many times. This rearrangement joins TRBV7-2 to TRBJ2-7; D not resolved. The CDR3 loop spans 16 amino acids. The germline V gene encodes CDR1 SGHTA and CDR2 FQGNSA. V was trimmed by 5 bases and J by 3 bases, leaving 20 bases between them. CDR3: CASSADGANRVYEQYF. In DNA form, the CDR3 reads TGTGCCAGCAGCGCAGACGGTGCCAATCGGGTCTACGAGCAGTACTTC.

The chain links TRBV4-3 to TRBJ2-1; D may correspond to TRBD1 or TRBD2 (6 bases each). The CDR3 extends over 16 amino acids. The V gene lost 3 bases and the J gene lost 4 bases, with 16 bases spanning the gap. Germline V gene sequence: CDR1 LGHNA, CDR2 YSLEER. CDR3 sequence (DNA): TGCGCCAGCAGCCACGTTCCGGGGGCGTCGTACAATGAGCAGTTCTTC. Translating gives CASSHVPGASYNEQFF.

V gene TRBV24-1 combines with J gene TRBJ1-5; TRBD1 matches 7 bases. Germline lookup yields CDR1 KGHDR and CDR2 SFDVKD. The CDR3 consists of 14 residues. Losses at the gene ends were 7 bases for V and 6 bases for J; bases not matched to a gene: 8. The CDR3 loop reads CATRATGVGQPQHF. Written as DNA, the CDR3 is TGTGCCACCAGAGCCACAGGGGTAGGTCAGCCCCAGCATTTT.

The rearrangement links TRBV6-5 to TRBJ2-7; D possibly corresponds to TRBD1 (6 bases). Germline lookup yields CDR1 MNHEY and CDR2 SVGAGI. The CDR3 consists of 13 residues. The V end lost 0 bases, the J end lost 6 bases, and 9 bases lay between the germline ends. The CDR3 nucleotides are TGTGCCAGCAGTTACTCCGGACAGAGCGAGCAGTACTTC. This encodes CASSYSGQSEQYF.

This sequence joins TRBV4-2 and TRBJ2-2; perhaps D is TRBD1 or TRBD2 (6 bases each). Germline V gene sequence: CDR1 LGHNA, CDR2 YNFKEQ. This CDR3 region has 18 residues. The V end was cut by 4 bases, the J end by 0 bases, with 18 bases between. CDR3 amino acids: CASSPLGGGVANTGELFF. Here the CDR3 DNA reads TGTGCCAGCAGCCCTCTCGGGGGCGGGGTCGCGAACACCGGGGAGCTGTTTTTT.

The chain has TRBV5-1 and TRBJ2-1; perhaps TRBD1 as D (6 bases). Germline-derived CDR1 and CDR2 are SGHRS and YFSETQ. V lost 0 bases, J lost 5 bases, and 12 bases lay in between. This CDR3 spans 15 amino acids. CDR3: CASSLAPGDNNEQFF. The CDR3 DNA reads TGCGCCAGCAGCTTGGCGCCAGGGGATAACAATGAGCAGTTCTTC.

The V gene is TRBV5-1, the J gene TRBJ2-1; no reliable D call. CDR3 length equals 11 residues. Trimming took off 10 bases at V and 5 bases at J, with 10 bases between the two ends. The germline CDR1 and CDR2 sequences are SGHRS and YFSETQ. As DNA, the CDR3 is TGCGCCTGCTCCGCCGACAATGAGCAGTTCTTC. Protein product: CACSADNEQFF.